These T cell receptor beta chains were read from a single sample in a study of Ad26.COV2.S vaccination and SARS-CoV-2 variants. The data were produced by immunoSEQ multiplex PCR, yet TCRdb's version contains in-frame clones alone and is incomplete. The sample consists of a few hundred thousand clones, 83% of them appearing once. The material sequenced was peripheral blood, taken in a trial of Ad26.COV2.S vaccine versus placebo. The receptor source for this set is a person between 18 and 65 years old who received the Ad26.COV2.S COVID-19 vaccine or a placebo. Each CDR3 is given with its conserved first and last residue. Each record gives: V gene, D gene, J gene, CDR3 DNA, CDR3 protein. D genes are given only for firm matches.

TRBV7-6	NA	TRBJ1-1	TGTGCCAGCAGCCCCACGATTGGTCCTCAAGCTTTCTTT	CASSPTIGPQAFF
TRBV5-1	NA	TRBJ2-6	TGCGCCTTGAGGGTGCCTGGGGCCAACGTCCTGACTTTC	CALRVPGANVLTF
TRBV11-3	NA	TRBJ2-7	TGTGCCAGCAGCTGGGGGATCTCCTACGAGCAGTACTTC	CASSWGISYEQYF
TRBV11-1	NA	TRBJ1-3	TGTGCCAGCAGCTTAGAACGGCGCTCTGGAAACACCATATATTTT	CASSLERRSGNTIYF
TRBV11-3	NA	TRBJ2-7	TGTGCCAGCAGCTTGAAGGGATCCTACGAGCAGTACTTC	CASSLKGSYEQYF
TRBV11-3	NA	TRBJ2-7	TGTGCCAGCAGCTTCGACTACGAGCAGTACTTC	CASSFDYEQYF
TRBV18	NA	TRBJ2-3	TGTGCCAGCTCACCAAGGGAGACAGATACGCAGTATTTT	CASSPRETDTQYF
TRBV3-1/TRBV3-2	NA	TRBJ2-7	TGTGCCAGCAGCCAAGTACTAGGGTTGGTCCACGAGCAGTACTTC	CASSQVLGLVHEQYF
TRBV13	NA	TRBJ1-2	TGTGCCAGCAGCTTAGGGAGGGATAATAACTATGGCTACACCTTC	CASSLGRDNNYGYTF
TRBV29-1	TRBD1	TRBJ2-5	TGCAGCGTCACCTTAAGACAGGGTCTTGATGGGACCCAGTACTTC	CSVTLRQGLDGTQYF
TRBV6-5	NA	TRBJ1-2	TGTGCCAGCAGTTACGGCAGGGGTCCATCCGCGGGCTACACCTTC	CASSYGRGPSAGYTF
TRBV4-2	NA	TRBJ2-7	TGTGCCAGCAGCCTTCCAGGCAGGTCCTACGAGCAGTACTTC	CASSLPGRSYEQYF
TRBV19	NA	TRBJ1-2	TGTGCCAGTTCCGAGGGGACTTTCTATGGCTACACCTTC	CASSEGTFYGYTF